The 30 T cell receptor beta chains presented below share a single source sample, sequenced in a study of shared clonotypes between healthy human individuals. Assay: immunoSEQ multiplex PCR; the TCRdb copy retains only in-frame clones and omits some. The repertoire has over 300,000 clones, about nine tenths of them found once; the top ten carry 15% to 20%. Sequenced: memory CD8+ T cells sorted from blood. The subset: CD45RO+ cells pooled with CCR7-negative TemRA cells. All receptors derive from a man in his late teens or twenties in good health.

In regard to this clone: One end of the junction varies from germline; a read error may be responsible. The chain is built from TRBV18 and TRBJ2-7; D gene ambiguous. CDR1 and CDR2 (germline): KGHSH, LQKENI. The CDR3 is 16 residues long. The CDR3 DNA follows: TGTGCCAGCTCAGCACCCCCGCGGAGCCCATTCAGGGAGCAGTACTTC. Protein product: CASSAPPRSPFREQYF.

The rearrangement uses TRBV10-3 and TRBJ1-2, with a tentative D call TRBD1 (6 bases). The ends were cut back, 6 bases at V and 2 bases at J, with 13 bases in the middle. This CDR3 comprises 14 residues. In germline, CDR1 is ENHRY, CDR2 SYGVKD. CDR3 residues: CAIRAGHDNYGYTF. CDR3 coding DNA: TGTGCCATCAGGGCGGGACATGACAACTATGGCTACACCTTC.

V is TRBV19 and J is TRBJ2-2; 7 nucleotides agree with TRBD2. CDR1 LNHDA and CDR2 SQIVND come from the germline V gene (reference sequence). The CDR3 runs 16 residues. V lost 3 bases and J lost 4; bases outside the gene matches: 8. CDR3 in DNA: TGTGCCAGTAGTATCTTTGGGAGGGCCGGCACCGGGGAGCTGTTTTTT. It encodes CASSIFGRAGTGELFF.

This clone was seen only once. V and J are TRBV2 and TRBJ2-1; D uncertain. Per germline, CDR1 SNHLY and CDR2 FYNNEI. V was trimmed by 8 bases and J by 1 base, leaving 12 bases between them. The CDR3 is 14 amino acids. In DNA form, the CDR3 reads TGTGCCAGCCCCGTGGCTACTTCCTACAATGAGCAGTTCTTC. Translating gives CASPVATSYNEQFF. Looking up the rest from reference TRBV2 and TRBJ2-1 gives the full variable domain: EPEVTQTPSHQVTQMGQEVILRCVPISNHLYFYWYRQILGQKVEFLVSFYNNEISEKSEIFDDQFSVERPDGSNFTLKIRSTKLEDSAMYFCASPVATSYNEQFFGPGTRLTVL.

The V and J genes are TRBV27 and TRBJ2-1; 13 nucleotides match TRBD2. V lost 8 bases to trimming and J lost 8 bases; unmatched junction nucleotides: 9. Germline values: CDR1 MNHEY, CDR2 SMNVEV (reference sequence). This CDR3 comprises 15 residues. For the CDR3, the DNA is TGTGCCAGCCGAAGACTAGCGGGGGGCATAGATGAGCAGTTCTTC. The encoded protein is CASRRLAGGIDEQFF.

V gene TRBV4-3 combines with J gene TRBJ2-3; no firm D call. The length of the CDR3 is 15 residues. Trimming took off 1 base at V and 2 bases at J, with 10 bases between the two ends. From germline, CDR1 is LGHNA and CDR2 YSLEER. Here the CDR3 reads CASSQGTVYTDTQYF. CDR3 coding DNA: TGCGCCAGCAGCCAAGGGACGGTATACACAGATACGCAGTATTTT.

J is TRBJ1-4 and V is TRBV5-4; 7 bases are a match to TRBD1. CDR1 is SGHNT and CDR2 is YYREEE in the germline V gene (reference sequence). V trimming: 4 bases; J trimming: 0 bases; junction bases outside the gene matches: 6. The CDR3 is 16 amino acids. The CDR3 region is CASSPGTAATNEKLFF. In DNA form, the CDR3 reads TGTGCCAGCAGCCCTGGGACAGCTGCAACTAATGAAAAACTGTTTTTT.

The rearrangement uses TRBV29-1 and TRBJ1-1; maybe TRBD1 (5 bases). V lost 4 bases, J lost 4 bases, and 13 bases lay in between. There are 13 residues in the CDR3. Germline V lookup: CDR1 SQVTM, CDR2 ANQGSEA. The CDR3 spells CSVAVGEGTEAFF. Here the CDR3 DNA reads TGCAGCGTTGCAGTGGGGGAGGGCACTGAAGCTTTCTTT. The full variable domain, with the rest looked up from reference TRBV29-1 and TRBJ1-1, is SAVISQKPSRDICQRGTSLTIQCQVDSQVTMMFWYRQQPGQSLTLIATANQGSEATYESGFVIDKFPISRPNLTFSTLTVSNMSPEDSSIYLCSVAVGEGTEAFFGQGTRLTVV.

This rearrangement joins TRBV12-5 to TRBJ2-7; possible D gene TRBD2, 5 bases. The V gene's germline CDR1 is LGHNT and CDR2 FRNRAP. Between the trimmed V and J ends, which lost 6 bases and 3 bases, there was a span of 6 bases. The CDR3 covers 11 residues. The CDR3 region has the DNA TGTGCTAGTGGCGACTACTACGAGCAGTACTTC. It encodes CASGDYYEQYF.

The chain uses TRBV7-6 and TRBJ2-3, with a tentative D call TRBD2 (6 bases). Germline CDR1 is SGHVS and CDR2 is FNYEAQ. V was cut by 4 bases and J by 6 bases, with 14 bases left in between. The CDR3 has 14 amino acids. CDR3: CASSSGLLGDTQYF. CDR3 DNA sequence: TGTGCCAGCAGCTCGGGACTCCTAGGGGATACGCAGTATTTT.

Here the CDR3 DNA reads TGTGCCAGCAGTTACTCCGCGGGACAGGGGGCTACTGCTTTCTTT. Residues: CASSYSAGQGATAFF. J is TRBJ1-1 and V is TRBV6-5, with 12 bases identical to TRBD1. With V trimmed by 0 bases and J by 11 bases, 7 bases remained unmatched. In germline, CDR1 is MNHEY, CDR2 SVGAGI. CDR3 length equals 15 residues.

The V gene is TRBV27, the J gene TRBJ1-6; 10 nucleotides match TRBD1. CDR3 length equals 15 residues. V lost 5 bases and J lost 6; bases outside the gene matches: 4. Per the germline V gene, CDR1 is MNHEY and CDR2 is SMNVEV (reference sequence). The CDR3 reads CASSPGTGANSPLHF. DNA of the CDR3: TGTGCCAGCAGTCCTGGGACAGGGGCTAATTCACCCCTCCACTTT.

The V and J genes are TRBV9 and TRBJ1-2, with D maybe TRBD1 (5 bases). V dropped 4 bases and J dropped 5 bases, with 15 bases sitting between them. The V gene's germline CDR1 is SGDLS and CDR2 YYNGEE. The CDR3 is made up of 14 amino acids. The CDR3 sequence is CASSSPGTRYGYTF. The CDR3 DNA sequence: TGTGCCAGCAGCTCGCCCGGGACTAGATATGGCTACACCTTC.

CDR3 protein: CASSQRETAGREAFF. DNA of the CDR3: TGTGCCAGCAGCCAACGGGAAACGGCGGGACGTGAAGCTTTCTTT. The chain couples TRBV5-8 to TRBJ1-1; D may be TRBD1 (5 bases). CDR3 length: 15 residues. Looked up from germline, CDR1 is SGHTS and CDR2 is YDEGEE. The V end was cut by 4 bases, the J end by 7 bases, with 20 bases between.

This clone turned up a few times. The genes are TRBV6-6 and TRBJ1-6, with a tentative D call TRBD1 (5 bases). Germline values: CDR1 MNHNY, CDR2 SVGAGI (reference sequence). The CDR3 extends over 16 amino acids. The ends were cut back, 2 bases at V and 10 bases at J, with 18 bases in the middle. The CDR3 here is CASSYAQGGAGSPLHF. The CDR3, as DNA: TGTGCCAGCAGTTACGCCCAGGGAGGGGCAGGATCACCCCTCCACTTT.

The chain recombines TRBV4-3 with TRBJ2-2; a weak D match, TRBD2 (6 bases). The CDR3 length is 15 residues. Looked up from germline, CDR1 is LGHNA and CDR2 is YSLEER. The V and J ends lost 4 bases and 3 bases respectively, with 12 bases between them. This CDR3 reads CASSRLARDTGELFF. In DNA, the CDR3 is TGCGCCAGCAGCCGGCTAGCGAGGGACACCGGGGAGCTGTTTTTT.

The CDR3 DNA sequence: TGCAGCGCTGACCTTGTCACGGGCGGGGCCAACGTCCTGACTTTC. Residues: CSADLVTGGANVLTF. The chain recombines TRBV29-1 with TRBJ2-6; D gene unclear. The germline gives CDR1 SQVTM, CDR2 ANQGSEA. V was clipped by 7 bases and J by 4 bases, with 17 bases between them. The CDR3 totals 15 residues.

This clone was seen only a few times. This chain links TRBV19 with TRBJ1-5; D remains ambiguous. V dropped 7 bases and J dropped 5 bases, with 12 bases sitting between them. CDR3 length equals 13 residues. CDR1 and CDR2 from the germline V gene are LNHDA and SQIVND (reference sequence). For the CDR3, the DNA is TGTGCCAGTACCCCCGGGGATTATCAGCCCCAGCATTTT. It is translated as CASTPGDYQPQHF.

This chain uses TRBV5-4 with TRBJ2-2, with 10 bases matching TRBD2. There are 13 residues in the CDR3. From germline, CDR1 is SGHNT and CDR2 YYREEE (reference sequence). Trimming cost V 9 bases and J 4 bases; bases outside gene matches: 3. CDR3 bases: TGTGCCACCAGGACTAGCGGCACCGGGGAGCTGTTTTTT. Encoded protein: CATRTSGTGELFF.

Comments on this clone: The germline gene is not matched at one end of the junction; a read error may be the cause. This chain links TRBV5-5 with TRBJ2-7, with 11 bases matching TRBD2. CDR3 size: 16 residues. CDR1 SGHKS and CDR2 YYEKEE come from the germline V gene (reference sequence). CDR3 nucleotide sequence: TGCGCCAGCAGCCAGGGACTAGCGGTAAGCTCCTACGAGCAGTACTTC. It specifies CASSQGLAVSSYEQYF.

This chain joins TRBV4-1 and TRBJ1-2, with 7 nucleotides matching TRBD1. With V trimmed by 0 bases and J by 8 bases, 3 bases remained unmatched. Germline values: CDR1 MGHRA, CDR2 YSYEKL. The CDR3 totals 13 residues. The DNA for the CDR3 is TGCGCCAGCAGCCAAGAAGGGGGCGGGGGCTACACCTTC. It translates to CASSQEGGGGYTF.

Concerning this clone: One junction end does not reproduce the germline sequence, and a read error may be involved. This chain links TRBV12-5 with TRBJ2-7, with a possible D match to TRBD1 (6 bases). This CDR3 region has 13 residues. Germline V CDR1 and CDR2: LGHNT, FRNRAP. The CDR3, as DNA: TGCCACTATCCCTGGGGGCGGACCTACGAGCAGTACTTC. This gives the protein CHYPWGRTYEQYF.

CDR3 in amino acids: CASSEGGTTTDTQYF. The DNA of the CDR3 is TGCGCCAGCAGTGAGGGGGGGACTACAACAGATACGCAGTATTTT. This rearrangement joins TRBV10-1 to TRBJ2-3, with 7 bases matching TRBD2. CDR3 length equals 15 residues. V shed 2 bases, J shed 3 bases, and the junction held 5 bases outside the gene matches. Germline values: CDR1 WNHNN, CDR2 SYGVQD (reference sequence).

This clone was seen a few times. The chain has TRBV6-1 and TRBJ1-6; TRBD1 aligns across 7 bases. Germline values: CDR1 MNHNS, CDR2 SASEGT. V gave up 2 bases and J gave up 5 bases; unmatched junction bases: 12. The CDR3 runs 18 residues. DNA for the CDR3: TGTGCCAGCAGTGAAAGGGGGCGCGGTGGCAGAAATAATTCACCCCTCCACTTT. Its protein product is CASSERGRGGRNNSPLHF.

V is TRBV5-1 and J is TRBJ2-7, with 9 positions matching TRBD1. The CDR3 spans 14 residues. Per germline, CDR1 SGHRS and CDR2 YFSETQ. V lost 3 bases to trimming and J lost 3 bases; unmatched junction nucleotides: 4. The CDR3 region is CASSSPDRGYEQYF. As DNA, the CDR3 is TGCGCCAGCAGCTCTCCGGACAGGGGCTACGAGCAGTACTTC. The variable domain in full, with the rest retrieved from reference TRBV5-1 and TRBJ2-7, is KAGVTQTPRYLIKTRGQQVTLSCSPISGHRSVSWYQQTPGQGLQFLFEYFSETQRNKGNFPGRFSGRQFSNSRSEMNVSTLELGDSALYLCASSSPDRGYEQYFGPGTRLTVT.

The gene calls are TRBV30 and TRBJ2-7; the match to TRBD2 covers 7 bases. The ends lost 1 base at V and 0 bases at J; junction bases unmatched: 9. The V gene's germline CDR1 is GTSNPN and CDR2 SVGIG (reference sequence). This CDR3 is built from 16 residues. Here the CDR3 DNA reads TGTGCCTGGAGTGGACTACTAGCGCACCACTCCTACGAGCAGTACTTC. Translated, it gives CAWSGLLAHHSYEQYF.

The chain joins TRBV9 to TRBJ2-6, with D uncertain. This CDR3 contains 12 residues. In germline, CDR1 is SGDLS, CDR2 YYNGEE. Trimming left V 4 bases short and J 1 base short, with 0 bases between. CDR3 DNA sequence: TGTGCCAGCAGCTCTGGGGCCAACGTCCTGACTTTC. The encoded protein is CASSSGANVLTF. The full variable domain, rest sourced from reference TRBV9 and TRBJ2-6, is DSGVTQTPKHLITATGQRVTLRCSPRSGDLSVYWYQQSLDQGLQFLIQYYNGEERAKGNILERFSAQQFPDLHSELNLSSLELGDSALYFCASSSGANVLTFGAGSRLTVL.

This chain connects TRBV5-1 to TRBJ2-1; TRBD1 agrees at 7 bases. V shed 3 bases, J shed 0 bases, and the junction held 3 bases outside the gene matches. Germline CDR1 SGHRS, CDR2 YFSETQ. The CDR3 extends over 15 amino acids. The CDR3 DNA is TGCGCCAGCAGCTACTGGACAGGCTCCTACAATGAGCAGTTCTTC. This sequence encodes CASSYWTGSYNEQFF.

The chain links TRBV7-9 to TRBJ2-7, with D unresolved. Germline assignment: CDR1 SEHNR and CDR2 FQNEAQ (reference sequence). V was shortened by 4 bases and J by 0 bases, with 19 bases between the two germline ends. The CDR3 totals 17 residues. CDR3 nucleotides: TGTGCCAGCAGCTCCCTGGACGGTGTACGCGGCTCCTACGAGCAGTACTTC. Encoded protein: CASSSLDGVRGSYEQYF.

The chain is built from TRBV7-9 and TRBJ2-7; 7 nucleotides align to TRBD1. CDR1 is SEHNR and CDR2 is FQNEAQ in the germline V gene (reference sequence). V was pared by 7 bases and J by 4 bases, with 7 bases of the junction left unmatched. This CDR3 contains 13 residues. The CDR3 nucleotides are TGTGCCAGCACCCTTGGGACAGCTTACGAGCAGTACTTC. Protein product: CASTLGTAYEQYF.